The text below deals with one T cell receptor beta chain. After removal of 4 bases from V and 7 bases from J, the junction contained 5 bases not matched to a gene. CDR3 length: 13 residues. The germline CDR1 and CDR2 sequences are SQVTM and ANQGSEA. The data were produced by immunoSEQ multiplex PCR, yet TCRdb's version contains in-frame clones alone and is incomplete. This sample has a few hundred thousand clones, with approximately 86% found just once. This sample was included in a study of blood T cell repertoires in COVID-19. The TCR originated in a woman in her forties with acute COVID-19. Sequences were obtained from PBMCs or T cells enriched from blood (not recorded which). The V and J genes are TRBV29-1 and TRBJ2-1; 9 bases match TRBD2. DNA of the CDR3: TGCAGCGTTGTGGCGGGAGGGGGTAATGAGCAGTTCTTC. The encoded protein is CSVVAGGGNEQFF.